This is a list of T cell receptor beta chains from one sample in a study of cytomegalovirus exposure and HLA in healthy donors. Some clones are missing from TCRdb's copy, which holds only in-frame ones; the method was immunoSEQ multiplex PCR. Found here are roughly 80,000 clones; the top ten clones hold approximately 1%. The sample consisted of PBMCs. The receptors shown here come from a woman under 40 in good health and CMV-seronegative. Both conserved end residues are part of each CDR3.

V gene: TRBV6-5; J gene: TRBJ1-2; CDR3 protein: CASSYRVEGADGYTF
V gene: TRBV19; J gene: TRBJ1-1; CDR3 protein: CASSSGLVNTEAFF
V gene: TRBV6-1; J gene: TRBJ2-1; CDR3 protein: CASSRAGGPYNEQFF
V gene: TRBV5-1; J gene: TRBJ1-6; CDR3 protein: CASSLVGGDYNSPLHF
V gene: TRBV19; J gene: TRBJ1-2; CDR3 protein: CASSDGNANYGYTF
V gene: TRBV7-9; J gene: TRBJ2-7; CDR3 protein: CASSCRDRPYEQYF
V gene: TRBV29-1; J gene: TRBJ1-2; CDR3 protein: CSVGQGAAGYGYTF
V gene: TRBV11-2; J gene: TRBJ2-7; CDR3 protein: CASSADRGPYEQYF
V gene: TRBV4-1; J gene: TRBJ2-2; CDR3 protein: CASSPRTSGGANTGELFF
V gene: TRBV29-1; J gene: TRBJ2-7; CDR3 protein: CSVWGGEGGLGEQYF
V gene: TRBV5-1; J gene: TRBJ2-1; CDR3 protein: CASSFTGEQFF
V gene: TRBV6-5; J gene: TRBJ2-7; CDR3 protein: CASSYSRQSYEQYF
V gene: TRBV7-9; J gene: TRBJ2-3; CDR3 protein: CASSPELAGGTDTQYF
V gene: TRBV18; J gene: TRBJ2-1; CDR3 protein: CASSPGQATTNEQFF
V gene: TRBV29-1; J gene: TRBJ1-1; CDR3 protein: CSVGRGNTEAFF
V gene: TRBV29-1; J gene: TRBJ2-2; CDR3 protein: CSAGGRANGELFF
V gene: TRBV6-1; J gene: TRBJ1-2; CDR3 protein: CASSEWDRGKNYGYTF
V gene: TRBV2; J gene: TRBJ1-2; CDR3 protein: CASRPRQTLYGYTF
V gene: TRBV6-6; J gene: TRBJ1-5; CDR3 protein: CASSLRSNQPQHF
V gene: TRBV6-5; J gene: TRBJ1-2; CDR3 protein: CASSRQGGKGGYTF
V gene: TRBV18; J gene: TRBJ1-3; CDR3 protein: CASSPDRGSGNTIYF
V gene: TRBV5-6; J gene: TRBJ2-4; CDR3 protein: CASSLGRAKNIQYF
V gene: TRBV5-4; J gene: TRBJ1-2; CDR3 protein: CASSFLGSRDGYTF
V gene: TRBV30; J gene: TRBJ2-1; CDR3 protein: CAWSAQLGLADYNEQFF
V gene: TRBV6-5; J gene: TRBJ2-1; CDR3 protein: CASSPSLSSYNEQFF
V gene: TRBV5-6; J gene: TRBJ2-1; CDR3 protein: CASSLDTGGNEQFF